A single sample is the source of the 21 T cell receptor beta chains below, sequenced in a study of blood T cell repertoires in COVID-19. Using immunoSEQ multiplex PCR, the repertoire was profiled, and TCRdb retains in-frame clones only, with some absent. Of approximately 210,000 clones listed, 80% to 90% are singletons. The sequenced material came from peripheral blood. The receptors stem from a man aged 25 to 40 who had recovered from COVID-19.

Concerning this clone itself: The junction departs from germline at one end; a sequencing error may be responsible. The rearrangement joins TRBV5-1 to TRBJ1-1; tentatively, D is TRBD1 (5 bases). This CDR3 is built from 15 residues. The germline CDR1 and CDR2 sequences are SGHRS and YFSETQ. The CDR3: CASRLGDSKNTEAFF. The CDR3 DNA reads TGCGCCAGCAGGTTGGGAGACAGCAAGAACACTGAAGCTTTCTTT.

The chain uses TRBV19 and TRBJ1-3, with D hard to call. V lost 5 bases and J 4 bases, leaving 15 bases between the germline ends. This CDR3 comprises 15 residues. The germline CDR1 and CDR2 sequences are LNHDA and SQIVND (reference sequence). This chain's CDR3 is CASSDAYLGGNTIYF. The CDR3 DNA follows: TGTGCCAGTAGTGATGCGTACCTAGGAGGAAACACCATATATTTT. Full variable domain (outside the CDR3, taken from reference TRBV19 and TRBJ1-3): DGGITQSPKYLFRKEGQNVTLSCEQNLNHDAMYWYRQDPGQGLRLIYYSQIVNDFQKGDIAEGYSVSREKKESFPLTVTSAQKNPTAFYLCASSDAYLGGNTIYFGEGSWLTVV.

V gene TRBV18 combines with J gene TRBJ2-7; D ambiguous. The CDR3 is made up of 14 amino acids. Germline V gives CDR1 KGHSH, CDR2 LQKENI. With 0 bases removed from V and 3 bases from J, the gap between germline ends came to 9 bases. CDR3 nucleotides: TGTGCCAGCTCACCACCGGTTACACGCTACGAGCAGTACTTC. It translates to CASSPPVTRYEQYF.

The rearrangement uses TRBV7-8 and TRBJ1-1; TRBD1 matches 8 bases. The CDR3 spans 16 residues. Per the germline V gene, CDR1 is SGHVS and CDR2 is FQNEAQ. J gave up 4 bases and V 4 bases, and 11 bases lay outside the gene matches. The CDR3 spells CASSSLWAGGGTEAFF. CDR3 nucleotide sequence: TGTGCCAGCAGCTCCCTGTGGGCAGGGGGCGGCACTGAAGCTTTCTTT.

The gene calls are TRBV6-1 and TRBJ2-7; D might be TRBD1 (6 bases). The CDR3 consists of 13 residues. Germline loops: CDR1 MNHNS, CDR2 SASEGT. With 3 bases removed from V and 4 bases from J, the gap between germline ends came to 10 bases. CDR3 loop: CASSDRGFYEQYF. The DNA of the CDR3 is TGTGCCAGCAGTGACAGGGGTTTTTACGAGCAGTACTTC.

The chain combines TRBV5-4 with TRBJ2-4, with unresolved D. Trimming removed 4 bases from V and 0 bases from J, with 8 bases in between. Germline V gives CDR1 SGHNT, CDR2 YYREEE (reference sequence). The CDR3 is made up of 14 amino acids. CDR3 in DNA: TGTGCCAGCAGCCCCTCTATAGCCAAAAACATTCAGTACTTC. Translated, it gives CASSPSIAKNIQYF.

This clone appeared a few times. V and J are TRBV7-9 and TRBJ1-6; maybe TRBD1 (5 bases). V was cut by 2 bases and J by 7 bases, with 12 bases left in between. CDR1 and CDR2 (germline): SEHNR, FQNEAQ (reference sequence). The CDR3 is made up of 15 amino acids. The CDR3 loop is CASSLSGELNSPLHF. CDR3 DNA sequence: TGTGCCAGCAGCTTATCGGGGGAATTGAATTCACCCCTCCACTTT.

This chain links TRBV5-1 with TRBJ2-2, with a weak D call TRBD1 (6 bases). Trimming left V 2 bases short and J 11 bases short, with 16 bases between. This CDR3 is 14 amino acids long. Per the germline V gene, CDR1 is SGHRS and CDR2 is YFSETQ. The CDR3 nucleotides read TGCGCCAGCAGCTTTGACAGGAAAGCATACGAGCTGTTTTTT. Translation: CASSFDRKAYELFF.

J is TRBJ1-6 and V is TRBV6-5; TRBD1 matches 10 bases. CDR1 and CDR2 from the germline V gene are MNHEY and SVGAGI. Trimming cost V 0 bases and J 8 bases; bases outside gene matches: 4. The CDR3 spans 16 residues. The CDR3 reads CASSYSGGTGDSPLHF. DNA of the CDR3: TGTGCCAGCAGTTACTCGGGAGGGACAGGGGATTCACCCCTCCACTTT.

This sequence joins TRBV7-6 and TRBJ2-7; D is perhaps TRBD1 (5 bases). The germline CDR1 and CDR2 sequences are SGHVS and FNYEAQ. The germline V and J ends were trimmed by 5 bases and 0 bases, with 14 bases remaining between them. The CDR3 extends over 15 amino acids. The CDR3 DNA reads TGTGCCAGCAGCACTCGACCCAGGGCCTCCTACGAGCAGTACTTC. This gives the protein CASSTRPRASYEQYF.

This clone was observed once. The J gene is TRBJ1-1, the V gene TRBV27; a possible D gene is TRBD1 (6 bases). The CDR3 is made up of 14 amino acids. Trimming took 2 bases from V and 7 from J, leaving 14 bases between them. CDR1 MNHEY and CDR2 SMNVEV come from the germline V gene (reference sequence). The CDR3 region is CASSLVSGRGEAFF. The CDR3 bases are TGTGCCAGCAGTTTAGTCAGCGGCAGGGGTGAAGCTTTCTTT.

Details on this clone: Other DNA sequences of this sample code for an identical CDR3. J is TRBJ2-5 and V is TRBV18; D is perhaps TRBD1 (6 bases). Germline V CDR1 and CDR2: KGHSH, LQKENI. V lost 3 bases and J lost 2, with 10 bases in between. The CDR3 consists of 14 residues. CDR3 bases: TGTGCCAGCTCACCCGGACAGTCTCAAGAGACCCAGTACTTC. It encodes CASSPGQSQETQYF.

J is TRBJ1-2 and V is TRBV4-1; D is undetermined. Trimming left V 0 bases short and J 5 bases short, with 10 bases between. This CDR3 has 14 residues. Per the germline V gene, CDR1 is MGHRA and CDR2 is YSYEKL. The CDR3 sequence: CASSQDAASYGYTF. The CDR3 nucleotides read TGCGCCAGCAGCCAAGATGCGGCGTCGTATGGCTACACCTTC.

The chain combines TRBV5-1 with TRBJ2-2; D ambiguous. In germline, CDR1 is SGHRS, CDR2 YFSETQ. V lost 3 bases to trimming and J lost 0 bases, with 6 bases between them. CDR3 size: 14 residues. The CDR3 here is CASSSTANTGELFF. In nucleotides, the CDR3 is TGCGCCAGCAGCTCTACAGCGAACACCGGGGAGCTGTTTTTT.

This chain uses TRBV10-3 with TRBJ2-2; 9 positions agree with TRBD1. Unmatched junction bases numbered 8, after V lost 6 bases and J lost 6 bases. The germline V gene encodes CDR1 ENHRY and CDR2 SYGVKD. The CDR3 is 15 residues long. CDR3 region: CAISAGTGTPGELFF. The CDR3 region has the DNA TGTGCCATCAGCGCCGGGACAGGGACCCCCGGGGAGCTGTTTTTT.

The rearrangement links TRBV18 to TRBJ1-1; TRBD1 matches at 7 bases. The germline V gene has CDR1 KGHSH and CDR2 LQKENI. This CDR3 is built from 16 residues. Unmatched junction bases numbered 11, after V lost 2 bases and J lost 5 bases. DNA of the CDR3: TGTGCCAGCTCACCAAGAGTGGGGCAGGGGGGAACTGAAGCTTTCTTT. This gives the protein CASSPRVGQGGTEAFF.

The J gene is TRBJ1-4, the V gene TRBV3-1 (or the pseudogene TRBV3-2), with a weak D call TRBD1 (5 bases). In germline, CDR1 is LGHDT, CDR2 YNNKEL (reference sequence). This CDR3 contains 14 residues. V lost 4 bases, J lost 4 bases, and 10 bases lay in between. CDR3 sequence (DNA): TGTGCCAGCAGCCGACAGTCCCTTAATGAAAAACTGTTTTTT. Protein: CASSRQSLNEKLFF.

This clone has just a few counts. This CDR3 reads CASTQGGGTGELFF. DNA of the CDR3: TGTGCCAGCACCCAAGGAGGCGGCACCGGGGAGCTGTTTTTT. The chain has TRBV7-9 and TRBJ2-2; TRBD2 might be the D (5 bases). The CDR3 spans 14 residues. Trimming took 7 bases from V and 4 from J, leaving 13 bases between them. Germline CDR1 and CDR2: SEHNR and FQNEAQ (reference sequence).

V gene TRBV6-5 combines with J gene TRBJ2-2, with D tentatively TRBD2 (6 bases). The V gene's germline CDR1 is MNHEY and CDR2 SVGAGI. V gave up 0 bases and J gave up 3 bases, with 8 bases separating them. CDR3 size: 15 residues. The CDR3 loop reads CASSYSGGDTGELFF. CDR3 nucleotides: TGTGCCAGCAGTTACTCAGGAGGGGACACCGGGGAGCTGTTTTTT.

This clone was observed a single time. The rearrangement joins TRBV9 to TRBJ2-5; D not certain. The germline V gene encodes CDR1 SGDLS and CDR2 YYNGEE. This CDR3 region has 11 residues. Trimming shortened V by 0 bases and J by 5 bases, and 2 bases separated the two germline ends. DNA of the CDR3: TGTGCCAGCAGCGTAGCGGAGACCCAGTACTTC. This encodes CASSVAETQYF. The complete variable domain, with remaining parts taken from reference TRBV9 and TRBJ2-5, reads DSGVTQTPKHLITATGQRVTLRCSPRSGDLSVYWYQQSLDQGLQFLIQYYNGEERAKGNILERFSAQQFPDLHSELNLSSLELGDSALYFCASSVAETQYFGPGTRLLVL.

The chain uses TRBV18 and TRBJ2-7, with TRBD2 identical over 13 bases. The CDR3 runs to 16 residues. The germline V gene has CDR1 KGHSH and CDR2 LQKENI. Trimming cost V 4 bases and J 3 bases; bases outside gene matches: 6. CDR3 nucleotides: TGTGCCAGCTCACTACTAGCGGGGGGGCCGGACTACGAGCAGTACTTC. It encodes CASSLLAGGPDYEQYF.